This entry concerns a single TCR beta chain. This sample is drawn from a study of shared clonotypes between healthy human individuals. Naive CD8 cells comprised CD45RO-negative, CCR7-positively selected cells, excluding terminally differentiated effector memory CD45RA+ cells. The method was immunoSEQ multiplex PCR; TCRdb's version includes in-frame clones alone and lacks a portion of them. This table has about 2 million clones, less than 95% appearing once. Losses at the gene ends were 5 bases for V and 4 bases for J; bases not matched to a gene: 7. Looked up from germline, CDR1 is SGHTA and CDR2 is FQGNSA. CDR3 length equals 15 residues.

The clonotype comes from a young man in good health. The sequenced sample consisted of naive CD8+ T cells sorted from blood. The chain has TRBV7-2 and TRBJ2-1, with TRBD2 matching 8 bases. The CDR3 DNA is TGTGCCAGCAGCCTAAGCGGGGGTTATTACAATGAGCAGTTCTTC. Protein: CASSLSGGYYNEQFF. Supplemented by reference TRBV7-2 and TRBJ2-1, the full variable domain reads GAGVSQSPSNKVTEKGKDVELRCDPISGHTALYWYRQSLGQGLEFLIYFQGNSAPDKSGLPSDRFSAERTGGSVSTLTIQRTQQEDSAVYLCASSLSGGYYNEQFFGPGTRLTVL.